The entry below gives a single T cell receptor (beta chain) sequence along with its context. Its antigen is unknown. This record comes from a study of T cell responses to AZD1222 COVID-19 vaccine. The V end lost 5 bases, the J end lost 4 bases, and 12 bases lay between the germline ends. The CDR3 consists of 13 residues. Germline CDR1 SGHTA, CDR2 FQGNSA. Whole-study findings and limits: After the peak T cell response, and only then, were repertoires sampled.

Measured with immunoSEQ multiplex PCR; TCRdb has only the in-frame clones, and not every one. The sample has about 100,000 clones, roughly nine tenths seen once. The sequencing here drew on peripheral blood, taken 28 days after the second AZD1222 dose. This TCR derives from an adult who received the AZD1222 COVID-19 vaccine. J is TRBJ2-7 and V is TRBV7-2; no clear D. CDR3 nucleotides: TGTGCCAGCAGCCTTCTTCCGGCATACGAGCAGTACTTC. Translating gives CASSLLPAYEQYF.